The 14 T cell receptor beta chains listed next were all sequenced from one sample in a study of cytomegalovirus exposure and HLA in healthy donors. Amplification used 60 Vbeta primers and 13 Jbeta primers. Measured with immunoSEQ multiplex PCR; TCRdb has only the in-frame clones, and not every one. Among about 160,000 clones listed, less than 85% were seen once. Specimen: PBMCs. These TCRs come from a man aged 55 to 70 in good health and CMV-seronegative.

The rearrangement uses TRBV2 and TRBJ1-2; D gene uncertain. The CDR3 totals 13 residues. Germline lookup yields CDR1 SNHLY and CDR2 FYNNEI. The V end was cut by 3 bases, the J end by 8 bases, with 13 bases between. CDR3 sequence (DNA): TGTGCCAGCAGTGAGACCGGGATAGGAGGCTACACCTTC. This translates into CASSETGIGGYTF.

This chain joins TRBV11-2 and TRBJ1-2, with D possibly being TRBD1 (5 bases). This CDR3 has 14 amino acids. V gave up 5 bases and J gave up 5 bases, with 15 bases separating them. The germline V gene encodes CDR1 SGHAT and CDR2 FQNNGV. The CDR3 bases are TGTGCCAGCAGCCCTGGGACTCTGATTTATGGCTACACCTTC. It translates to CASSPGTLIYGYTF.

This clone was seen once. V gene TRBV7-2 combines with J gene TRBJ2-7; TRBD1 matches 8 bases. Trimming at V came to 1 base and at J to 6 bases, leaving 5 bases not matched to a gene. The CDR3 spans 14 residues. Germline loops: CDR1 SGHTA, CDR2 FQGNSA. DNA of the CDR3: TGTGCCAGCAGCTTAGGCAGGGGGCAGCGCGAGCAGTACTTC. Its translation is CASSLGRGQREQYF.

The chain uses TRBV7-6 and TRBJ2-7; D is possibly TRBD1 (6 bases). From germline, CDR1 is SGHVS and CDR2 FNYEAQ. V was pared by 6 bases and J by 0 bases, with 15 bases between. The CDR3 loop spans 15 amino acids. CDR3 bases: TGTGCCAGCAGTTCACAGGGAAGATCCTCCTACGAGCAGTACTTC. Protein sequence: CASSSQGRSSYEQYF. The full variable domain, completed using reference TRBV7-6 and TRBJ2-7, is GAGVSQSPRYKVTKRGQDVALRCDPISGHVSLYWYRQALGQGPEFLTYFNYEAQQDKSGLPNDRFSAERPEGSISTLTIQRTEQRDSAMYRCASSSQGRSSYEQYFGPGTRLTVT.

This clone was found a few times. This chain uses TRBV19 with TRBJ1-5, with TRBD1 matching over 8 bases. The CDR3 extends over 16 amino acids. The ends lost 8 bases at V and 5 bases at J; junction bases unmatched: 14. Germline CDR1 LNHDA, CDR2 SQIVND (reference sequence). The CDR3 loop reads CASPPSPDRGDQPQHF. The CDR3 coding sequence is TGTGCCAGTCCCCCCTCACCCGACAGGGGAGATCAGCCCCAGCATTTT. Drawing the rest from reference TRBV19 and TRBJ1-5, the complete variable domain is DGGITQSPKYLFRKEGQNVTLSCEQNLNHDAMYWYRQDPGQGLRLIYYSQIVNDFQKGDIAEGYSVSREKKESFPLTVTSAQKNPTAFYLCASPPSPDRGDQPQHFGDGTRLSIL.

This clone was observed a few times. The genes are TRBV5-1 and TRBJ2-4; 7 bases line up with TRBD1. Germline V lookup: CDR1 SGHRS, CDR2 YFSETQ. Unmatched junction bases numbered 10, after V lost 4 bases and J lost 9 bases. This CDR3 contains 14 residues. In DNA form, the CDR3 reads TGCGCCAGCAGCGAGGGACAGCAATCAACCATTCAGTACTTC. Residues: CASSEGQQSTIQYF.

Written as DNA, the CDR3 is TGCGCCAGCAGTCAATCGGCGAGACAGGGGATGGTGCAAGAGACCCAGTACTTC. Its translation is CASSQSARQGMVQETQYF. V is TRBV23-1 and J is TRBJ2-5; 8 positions agree with TRBD1. TRBV23-1 is an ORF, with its function uncertain. The CDR3 covers 18 residues. With V trimmed by 0 bases and J by 2 bases, 11 bases remained unmatched.

The chain employs TRBV9 and TRBJ2-3; 8 bases map to TRBD2. Germline V CDR1 and CDR2: SGDLS, YYNGEE. CDR3 length: 14 residues. Germline trimming cut 5 bases from V and 2 bases from J; bases unmatched to any gene: 4. CDR3 residues: CASRRGGPTDTQYF. CDR3 sequence (DNA): TGTGCCAGCAGACGGGGGGGCCCCACAGATACGCAGTATTTT. The full variable domain, completed using reference TRBV9 and TRBJ2-3, is DSGVTQTPKHLITATGQRVTLRCSPRSGDLSVYWYQQSLDQGLQFLIQYYNGEERAKGNILERFSAQQFPDLHSELNLSSLELGDSALYFCASRRGGPTDTQYFGPGTRLTVL.

This clone was observed once. This chain uses TRBV5-4 with TRBJ2-5; 11 nucleotides line up with TRBD2. The CDR3 has 16 residues. Trimming at V came to 0 bases and at J to 11 bases, leaving 12 bases not matched to a gene. CDR1 and CDR2 (germline): SGHNT, YYREEE (reference sequence). CDR3 DNA sequence: TGTGCCAGCAGCTTGGCCCCGCTAGCGGGAGGACGGGAGCAGTACTTC. Amino acids: CASSLAPLAGGREQYF. Drawing the rest from reference TRBV5-4 and TRBJ2-5, the complete variable domain is ETGVTQSPTHLIKTRGQQVTLRCSSQSGHNTVSWYQQALGQGPQFIFQYYREEENGRGNFPPRFSGLQFPNYSSELNVNALELDDSALYLCASSLAPLAGGREQYFGPGTRLLVL.

CDR3 residues: CASRPGLAGSYEQYF. The CDR3 DNA follows: TGTGCCAGCAGGCCGGGACTAGCGGGCTCCTACGAGCAGTACTTC. The chain recombines TRBV28 with TRBJ2-7; TRBD2 aligns across 12 bases. Germline CDR1 is MDHEN and CDR2 is SYDVKM. There are 15 residues in the CDR3. The V gene end was trimmed by 6 bases and the J gene end by 0 bases; junction bases not matched to a gene: 3.

The V call is TRBV5-1, the J call TRBJ2-7, with D unclear. This CDR3 has 13 amino acids. V lost 7 bases and J 0 bases, leaving 11 bases between the germline ends. From germline, CDR1 is SGHRS and CDR2 YFSETQ. CDR3 sequence: CASGFLSSYEQYF. DNA of the CDR3: TGCGCCAGCGGTTTTCTGAGCTCCTACGAGCAGTACTTC. Drawing the rest from reference TRBV5-1 and TRBJ2-7, the complete variable domain is KAGVTQTPRYLIKTRGQQVTLSCSPISGHRSVSWYQQTPGQGLQFLFEYFSETQRNKGNFPGRFSGRQFSNSRSEMNVSTLELGDSALYLCASGFLSSYEQYFGPGTRLTVT.

The V gene is TRBV5-6, the J gene TRBJ1-2; the D gene is possibly TRBD1 (5 bases). The V end lost 4 bases, the J end lost 8 bases, and 9 bases lay between the germline ends. The germline gives CDR1 SGHDT, CDR2 YYEEEE. CDR3 length: 11 residues. CDR3 sequence reads: CASSRGVGYTF. CDR3 sequence (DNA): TGTGCCAGCAGCCGGGGGGTCGGCTACACCTTC.

The J gene is TRBJ2-7, the V gene TRBV18, with 14 bases matching TRBD2. V lost 6 bases and J lost 6; bases outside the gene matches: 7. The CDR3 is 15 amino acids. Per the germline V gene, CDR1 is KGHSH and CDR2 is LQKENI. DNA for the CDR3: TGTGCCAGCTCGTCGGGACTAGCGGGAGATGGCGAGCAGTACTTC. Its protein product is CASSSGLAGDGEQYF.

The J gene is TRBJ2-7, the V gene TRBV28; 9 bases align to TRBD1. This CDR3 comprises 14 residues. Unmatched junction bases numbered 10, after V lost 6 bases and J lost 7 bases. Germline V gene lookup returns CDR1 MDHEN and CDR2 SYDVKM. The CDR3 loop is CASRGQGRLGEQYF. The CDR3 coding sequence is TGTGCCAGCAGAGGACAGGGGCGATTAGGGGAGCAGTACTTC.